Shown below are 2 T cell receptor beta chains from a single sample sequenced in a study of cytomegalovirus exposure and HLA in healthy donors. PCR primers comprised 60 Vbeta and 13 Jbeta primers. Using immunoSEQ multiplex PCR, the repertoire was profiled, and TCRdb retains in-frame clones only, with some absent. The sample has 130,000 or so clones; approximately 82% are singletons. What was sequenced was PBMCs. The receptors were sampled from a man aged 18 to 30 in good health and CMV-seropositive.

The chain joins TRBV29-1 to TRBJ1-3, with 7 nucleotides matching TRBD1. The CDR3 sequence is 14 residues long. V shed 7 bases, J shed 0 bases, and the junction held 6 bases outside the gene matches. Per the germline V gene, CDR1 is SQVTM and CDR2 is ANQGSEA. For the CDR3, the DNA is TGCAGCGCCATGACAGGGAACTCTGGAAACACCATATATTTT. Its protein product is CSAMTGNSGNTIYF.

The chain joins TRBV5-1 to TRBJ1-1; D is undetermined. V was clipped by 0 bases and J by 2 bases, with 8 bases between them. Germline CDR1 SGHRS, CDR2 YFSETQ. The CDR3 consists of 14 residues. In DNA form, the CDR3 reads TGCGCCAGCAGCTTGGGGCACCAAAACACTGAAGCTTTCTTT. Protein: CASSLGHQNTEAFF.